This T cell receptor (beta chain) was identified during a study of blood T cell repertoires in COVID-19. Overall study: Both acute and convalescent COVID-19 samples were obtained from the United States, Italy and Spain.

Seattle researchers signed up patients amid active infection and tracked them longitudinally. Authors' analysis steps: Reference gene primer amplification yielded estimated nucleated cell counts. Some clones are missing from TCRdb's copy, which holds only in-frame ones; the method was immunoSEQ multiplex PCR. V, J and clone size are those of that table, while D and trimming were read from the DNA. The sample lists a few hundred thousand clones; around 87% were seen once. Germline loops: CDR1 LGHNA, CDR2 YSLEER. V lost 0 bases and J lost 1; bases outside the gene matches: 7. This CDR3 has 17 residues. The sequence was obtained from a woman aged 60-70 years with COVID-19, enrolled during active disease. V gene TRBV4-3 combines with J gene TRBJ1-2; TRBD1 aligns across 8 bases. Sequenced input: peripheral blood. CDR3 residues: CASSQESTGALNYGYTF. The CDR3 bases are TGCGCCAGCAGCCAAGAATCGACAGGGGCACTTAACTATGGCTACACCTTC.